This T cell receptor (beta chain) is from a study of cytomegalovirus exposure and HLA in healthy donors. Study results and caveats: CMV serostatus was the sole immune exposure information available. Equally common other TCR beta chains were less clonally expanded than HLA-associated ones, a later analysis found. In an earlier analysis, most TCR beta V segments were productive about 87% or about 30% of the time.

This clone was detected once. The target antigen is unknown. A multiplex PCR was run with 60 Vbeta primers and 13 Jbeta primers. Generated by immunoSEQ multiplex PCR, the TCRdb table keeps only in-frame clones and is missing some. The sample comprises about 160,000 clones, about four fifths of which are singletons, and about 10% rests with the top ten. The TCR comes from a man aged 45-65 years in good health and CMV-seropositive. Source material: PBMCs.

This chain's CDR3 is CASSPRGLAYEQYF. As DNA, the CDR3 is TGTGCCAGCAGCCCCCGGGGGTTGGCCTACGAGCAGTACTTC. This chain connects TRBV9 to TRBJ2-7, with D maybe TRBD2 (6 bases). CDR3 size: 14 residues. V lost 4 bases, J lost 2 bases, and 13 bases lay in between. The V gene's germline CDR1 is SGDLS and CDR2 YYNGEE.